This TCR beta chain stems from a study of human T cells and chemical hapten exposure. V lost 4 bases, J lost 7 bases, and 14 bases stayed unmatched. This CDR3 has 17 amino acids. Per germline, CDR1 SGDLS and CDR2 YYNGEE. In regard to this clonotype: Its matching antigen is unknown.

Study findings and constraints: The immune response of these alopecia patients might not match healthy individuals'.

Sample time point: patch test 1, 2 weeks after DPC sensitization. Stated treatment: therapeutic diphenylcyclopropenone sensitization with weekly scalp DPC. Blood draws preceded each patch test application. Total RNA was isolated from unfractionated whole blood. It was the library that attached unique molecular identifiers to individual cDNA molecules. TCRdb re-called the RACE reads with MiXCR, one entry per CDR3 protein. The table lists 300,000 to 350,000 distinct CDR3 sequences, about 7% of them singletons. This material consisted of whole blood, taken in connection with sensitization to the hapten diphenylcyclopropenone (DPC). The sequence was collected from a woman aged 18-35 years with alopecia areata. Some clones in this sample may be carry-over from other donors' samples. The chain uses TRBV9 and TRBJ2-7, with TRBD2 matching over 13 bases. The CDR3 nucleotides are TGTGCCAGCAGCACAGGGACTAGCGGGGCCCCTTTCGGAGAGCAGTACTTC. It yields the protein CASSTGTSGAPFGEQYF.